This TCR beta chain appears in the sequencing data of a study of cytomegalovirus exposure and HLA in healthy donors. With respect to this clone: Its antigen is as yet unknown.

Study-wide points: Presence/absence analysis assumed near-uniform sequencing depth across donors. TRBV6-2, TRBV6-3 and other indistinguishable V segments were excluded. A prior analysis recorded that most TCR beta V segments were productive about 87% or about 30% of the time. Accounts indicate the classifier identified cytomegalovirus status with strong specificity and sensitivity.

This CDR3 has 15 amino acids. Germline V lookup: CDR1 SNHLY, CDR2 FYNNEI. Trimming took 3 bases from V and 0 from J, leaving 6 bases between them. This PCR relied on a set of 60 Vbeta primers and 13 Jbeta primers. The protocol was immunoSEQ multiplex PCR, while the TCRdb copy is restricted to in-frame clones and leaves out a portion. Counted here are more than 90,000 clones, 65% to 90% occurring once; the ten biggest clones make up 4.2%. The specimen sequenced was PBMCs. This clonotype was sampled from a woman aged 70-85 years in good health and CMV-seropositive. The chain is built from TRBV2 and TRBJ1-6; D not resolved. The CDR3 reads CASSEASSYNSPLHF. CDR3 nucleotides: TGTGCCAGCAGTGAGGCCAGCTCCTATAATTCACCCCTCCACTTT.